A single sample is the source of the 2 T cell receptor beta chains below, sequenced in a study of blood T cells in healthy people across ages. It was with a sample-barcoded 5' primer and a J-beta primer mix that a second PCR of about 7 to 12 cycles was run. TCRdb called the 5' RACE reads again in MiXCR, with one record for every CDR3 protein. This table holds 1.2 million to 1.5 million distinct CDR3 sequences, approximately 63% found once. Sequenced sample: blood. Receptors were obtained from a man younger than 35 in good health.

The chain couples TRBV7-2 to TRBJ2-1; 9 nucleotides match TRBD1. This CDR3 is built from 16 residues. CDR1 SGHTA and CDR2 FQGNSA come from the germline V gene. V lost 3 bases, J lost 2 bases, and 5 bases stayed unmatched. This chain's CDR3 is CASSFRTGAPYNEQFF. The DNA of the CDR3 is TGTGCCAGCAGCTTCCGGACAGGGGCCCCCTACAATGAGCAGTTCTTC.

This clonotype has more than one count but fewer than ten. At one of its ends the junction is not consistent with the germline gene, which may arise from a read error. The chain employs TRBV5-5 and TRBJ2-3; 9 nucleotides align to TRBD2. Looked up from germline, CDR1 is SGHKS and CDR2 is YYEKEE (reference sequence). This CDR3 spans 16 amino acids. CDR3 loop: CAGSLREGSSTDTQYF. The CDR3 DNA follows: TGTGCCGGCAGCTTGCGGGAGGGCTCGAGCACAGATACGCAGTATTTT.